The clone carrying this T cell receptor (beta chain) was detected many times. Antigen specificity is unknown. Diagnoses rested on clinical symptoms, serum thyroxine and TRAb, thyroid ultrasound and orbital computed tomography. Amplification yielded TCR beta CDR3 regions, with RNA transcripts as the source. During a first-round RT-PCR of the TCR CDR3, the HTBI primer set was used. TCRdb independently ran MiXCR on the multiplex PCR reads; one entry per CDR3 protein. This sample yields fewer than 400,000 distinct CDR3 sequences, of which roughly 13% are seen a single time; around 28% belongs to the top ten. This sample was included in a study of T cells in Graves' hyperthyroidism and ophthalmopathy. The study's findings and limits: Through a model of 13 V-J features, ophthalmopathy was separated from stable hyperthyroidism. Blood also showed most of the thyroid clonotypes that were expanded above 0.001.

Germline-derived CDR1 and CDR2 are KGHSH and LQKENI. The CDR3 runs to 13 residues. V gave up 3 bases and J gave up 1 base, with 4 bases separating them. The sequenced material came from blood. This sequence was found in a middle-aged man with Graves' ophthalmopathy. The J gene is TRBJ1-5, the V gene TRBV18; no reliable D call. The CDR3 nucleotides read TGTGCCAGCTCACCGATGAGCAATCAGCCCCAGCATTTT. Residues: CASSPMSNQPQHF.